Sequencing of this TCR beta chain was carried out in a study of blood T cell repertoires in COVID-19. Study-wide context: Sites across the United States, Italy and Spain contributed samples from acute and convalescent COVID-19.

This CDR3 contains 18 residues. V lost 1 base to trimming and J lost 9 bases, with 24 bases between them. The germline V gene encodes CDR1 SGHDN and CDR2 FVKESK. In the authors' workflow: Reference gene primer amplification gave nucleated cell count estimates. Some clones are missing from TCRdb's copy, which holds only in-frame ones; the method was immunoSEQ multiplex PCR. The DNA gave D and trimming, while V, J and clone size come from that table. Among approximately 230,000 clones listed, around 85% were seen once. The receptor was derived from a man older than 75 with acute or convalescent COVID-19. The J gene is TRBJ1-4, the V gene TRBV14, with unresolved D. The source material was peripheral blood. The CDR3 DNA follows: TGTGCCAGCAGCCAAGTTTCGGAGCCCCCGACTCGGAGGCAAAAACTGTTTTTT. As protein: CASSQVSEPPTRRQKLFF. Complete variable domain (other parts from reference TRBV14 and TRBJ1-4): EAGVTQFPSHSVIEKGQTVTLRCDPISGHDNLYWYRRVMGKEIKFLLHFVKESKQDESGMPNNRFLAERTGGTYSTLKVQPAELEDSGVYFCASSQVSEPPTRRQKLFFGSGTQLSVL.